These T cell receptor beta chains were read from a single sample in a study of control samples from healthy donors and cancer patients. Repertoires were generated with immunoSEQ multiplex PCR, while TCRdb's copy carries only in-frame clones and drops some. This repertoire shows some 120,000 clones, 88% found once; its top ten account for 2% to 3%. The sample taken for sequencing was blood. These receptors were collected from a woman between 65 and 79 years old in good health. The conserved cysteine and the conserved F or W are not part of the CDR3 here. Fields, in order: V gene, CDR3 protein.

TRBV27 | ASSFAGRGYGYT
TRBV3-1/TRBV3-2 | ASSQAAGLKLF
TRBV4-1 | ASSRKGQGTGELF
TRBV5-1 | ASSSRSGPTWGEQF
TRBV10-3 | AISEEGYSSNQPQH
TRBV2 | ASSPGQGGYYGYT
TRBV18 | ASSRGSGNTIY
TRBV10-2 | ASGGLVGSYNEQF
TRBV19 | ASRDTSSYEQY
TRBV7-2 | ASSPALAQY
TRBV7-6 | ASSFGGSGGEQY
TRBV6-2/TRBV6-3 | ASSPSTGRYGYT
TRBV19 | ASRGWGRGYT
TRBV9 | ASSVERGTGELF
TRBV5-1 | ASSPLDRVLGAF
TRBV4-3 | ASSQDHLADEQY
TRBV10-3 | AINPRPGDTQY
TRBV6-5 | ASSYGTGGGGYT
TRBV5-5 | ASSLWEGRDTEAF
TRBV5-6 | ASSMDRGGYGYT
TRBV12-3/TRBV12-4 | ASTLGGSYEQY
TRBV10-3 | AILKVRGGNNEQF
TRBV6-5 | ASSPIGTPNTEAF
TRBV9 | ASSADRGPYEQY
TRBV27 | ASSLVLAGGPHEQF
TRBV15 | ATSLRARANEKLF
TRBV11-3 | ASSSYQSGGESDTQY
TRBV5-1 | ASGEQGAGSNTEAF
TRBV5-1 | ASSLDLPANTGELF
TRBV5-5 | ASSLLAASYEQY
TRBV5-1 | ASSLEGDTIY
TRBV5-5 | ASSPGQNYEKLF
TRBV11-2 | ASTLTRDSNSPLH
TRBV9 | ASSSGEGEQY
TRBV7-2 | ASSLAGGTGGLKTQY
TRBV6-2/TRBV6-3 | ASSQRTGGNYGYT
TRBV7-6 | ASSLVGGGTESYEQY
TRBV24-1 | ATSDLQGKMPTPTDTQY
TRBV19 | ASSPHRTNNEKLF
TRBV5-4 | ASSRGGGGADEQF
TRBV24-1 | ATRPDTNTGELF
TRBV11-2 | ASSLDGVEQY
TRBV15 | ATSRNNQEARYGYT
TRBV5-4 | ASNLAGVVDYT
TRBV6-2/TRBV6-3 | ASSFGISYEQY
TRBV2 | ASSFWSNQPQH
TRBV11-2 | ASSLVGNTEAF
TRBV2 | ASTTRAEAF
TRBV18 | ASSPPNFQGMNTEAF
TRBV7-9 | ASSLRLGSSYEQY
TRBV9 | ASSALEGHNEQF
TRBV5-1 | ASSGEGDYGYT
TRBV27 | ASSFWGINEKLF
TRBV4-1 | ASSQEGTGYNEQF
TRBV9 | ASSVDLGRAPDTQY